This record concerns one T cell receptor (beta chain) sequence. Its specificity is unknown. Following a re-call of the 5' RACE reads, TCRdb has one entry per CDR3 protein and lacks DNA. The repertoire shows 550,000 or so distinct CDR3 sequences; the top ten hold about 3.6%. Germline-derived CDR1 and CDR2 are SGHRS and YFSETQ. There are 14 residues in the CDR3. The record originates from a study of T cells expressing NK-cell markers. Findings of the study overall: Dominance of the CD3+CD56-NKG2C+ fraction by these clonotypes also held in several donors.

Material for sequencing was blood T cells: a sorted CD56 or NKG2C T cell subset, CD4+ or CD8+ T cells, or bulk PBMC T cells (not recorded which). J is TRBJ2-5 and V is TRBV5-1; TCRdb's D call of TRBD2 is untestable without DNA. This sequence originates from a man aged 18 to 30 in good health. The CDR3 is CASSTSGGTETQYF.